The clone carrying this T cell receptor (beta chain) was seen many times. Its antigen is not known. Synthesis of TCR cDNA relied on 5'RACE template switching, which attached a universal primer site and UMIs. TCRdb passed the 5' RACE reads through MiXCR, listing each CDR3 protein once. The repertoire holds about 220,000 distinct CDR3 sequences, with more than 3% as singletons. This sample is part of a study of T cells after yellow fever vaccination. Study background: The fractions with low cell numbers were processed using SMART-Seq v4 Ultra Low Input. Study-wide results and limits: A faster peak, day 5 versus 15, was reached by the weaker secondary response.

The germline V gene encodes CDR1 LGHNA and CDR2 YSLEER. Trimming took 6 bases from V and 5 from J; bases not matched to a gene: 14. The CDR3 extends over 17 amino acids. The chain has TRBV4-3 and TRBJ2-3; 10 bases align to TRBD2. The sequence was collected from a man aged 18 to 29 who received the YFV17D yellow fever vaccine. The starting material was CD4+ T cells sorted from PBMCs, obtained 10 days after the yellow fever booster vaccination. Here the CDR3 DNA reads TGCGCCAGCAGTCCAGCGTATAGCGGGGGGCAGGAAGATACGCAGTATTTT. It is translated as CASSPAYSGGQEDTQYF.